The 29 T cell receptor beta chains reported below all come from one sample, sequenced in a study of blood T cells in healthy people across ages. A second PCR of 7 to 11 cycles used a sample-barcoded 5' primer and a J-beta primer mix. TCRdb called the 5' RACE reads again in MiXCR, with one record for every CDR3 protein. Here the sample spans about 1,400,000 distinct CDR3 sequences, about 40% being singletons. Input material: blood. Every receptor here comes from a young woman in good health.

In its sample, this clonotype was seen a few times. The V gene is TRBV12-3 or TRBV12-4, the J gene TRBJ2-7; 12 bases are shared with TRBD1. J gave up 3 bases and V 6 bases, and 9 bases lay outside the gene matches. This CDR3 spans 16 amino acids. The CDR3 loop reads CASSPPGQGASYEQYF. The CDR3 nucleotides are TGTGCCAGCAGCCCTCCGGGACAGGGGGCGAGCTACGAGCAGTACTTC.

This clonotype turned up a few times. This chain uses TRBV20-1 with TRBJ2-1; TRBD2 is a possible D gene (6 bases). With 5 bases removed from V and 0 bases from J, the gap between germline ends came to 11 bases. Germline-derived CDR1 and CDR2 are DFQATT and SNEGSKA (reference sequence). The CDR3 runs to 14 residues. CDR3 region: CSAENGSSYNEQFF. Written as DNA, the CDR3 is TGCAGTGCTGAGAACGGGAGCTCCTACAATGAGCAGTTCTTC.

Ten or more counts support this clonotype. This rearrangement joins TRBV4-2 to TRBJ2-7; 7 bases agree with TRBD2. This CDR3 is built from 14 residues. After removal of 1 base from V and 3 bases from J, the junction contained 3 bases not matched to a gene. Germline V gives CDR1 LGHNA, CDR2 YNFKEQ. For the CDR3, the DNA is TGTGCCAGCAGCCAAGGGGCGGGAGACTACGAGCAGTACTTC. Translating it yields CASSQGAGDYEQYF.

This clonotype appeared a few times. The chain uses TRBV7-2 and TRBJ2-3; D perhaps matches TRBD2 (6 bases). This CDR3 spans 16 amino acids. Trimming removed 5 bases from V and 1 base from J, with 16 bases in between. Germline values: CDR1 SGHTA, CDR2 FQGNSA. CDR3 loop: CASSNGAGSGTDTQYF. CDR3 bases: TGTGCCAGCAGCAATGGGGCGGGATCCGGCACAGATACGCAGTATTTT.

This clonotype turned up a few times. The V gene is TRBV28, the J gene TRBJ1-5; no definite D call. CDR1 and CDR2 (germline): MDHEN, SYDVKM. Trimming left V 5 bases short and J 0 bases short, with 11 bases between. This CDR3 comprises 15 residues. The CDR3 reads CASSIGFFSNQPQHF. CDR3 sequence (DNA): TGTGCCAGCAGTATCGGTTTTTTTAGCAATCAGCCCCAGCATTTT.

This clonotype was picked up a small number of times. The CDR3 bases are TGTGCCAGCAGCACAGACGGTTATGCTAGCACAGATACGCAGTATTTT. Translation gives CASSTDGYASTDTQYF. The chain has TRBV7-2 and TRBJ2-3; no reliable D call. V dropped 5 bases and J dropped 0 bases, with 15 bases sitting between them. Looked up from germline, CDR1 is SGHTA and CDR2 is FQGNSA. The CDR3 runs 16 residues.

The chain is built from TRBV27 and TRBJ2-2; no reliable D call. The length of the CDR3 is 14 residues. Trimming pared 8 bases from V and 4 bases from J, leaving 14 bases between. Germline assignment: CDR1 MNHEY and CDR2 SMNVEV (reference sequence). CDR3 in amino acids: CASQVGFGTGELFF. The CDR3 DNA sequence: TGTGCCAGCCAAGTCGGGTTTGGCACCGGGGAGCTGTTTTTT.

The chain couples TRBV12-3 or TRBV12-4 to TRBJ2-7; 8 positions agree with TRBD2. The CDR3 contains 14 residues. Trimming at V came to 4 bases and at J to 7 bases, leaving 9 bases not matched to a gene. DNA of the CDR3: TGTGCCAGCAGTTCCTCGGGCGGGAGGCTTGAGCAGTACTTC. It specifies CASSSSGGRLEQYF.

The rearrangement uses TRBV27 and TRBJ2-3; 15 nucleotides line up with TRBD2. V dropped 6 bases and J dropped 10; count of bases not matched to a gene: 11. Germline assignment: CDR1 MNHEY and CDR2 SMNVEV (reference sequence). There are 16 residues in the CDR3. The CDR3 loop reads CASRGGLAGGNGAQYF. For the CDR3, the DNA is TGTGCCAGCAGGGGGGGACTAGCGGGGGGAAATGGTGCGCAGTATTTT.

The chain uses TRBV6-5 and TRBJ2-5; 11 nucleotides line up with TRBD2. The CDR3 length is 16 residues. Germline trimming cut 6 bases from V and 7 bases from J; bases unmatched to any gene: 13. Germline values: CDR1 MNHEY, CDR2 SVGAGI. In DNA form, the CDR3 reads TGTGCCAGCAGCCGCTTGACTAGCGGGGTCCGTGTGACCCAGTACTTC. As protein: CASSRLTSGVRVTQYF.

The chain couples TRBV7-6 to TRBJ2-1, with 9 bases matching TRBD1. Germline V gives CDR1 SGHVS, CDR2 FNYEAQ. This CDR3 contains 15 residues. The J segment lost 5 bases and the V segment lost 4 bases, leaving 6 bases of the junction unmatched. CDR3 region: CASSSQGALNNEQFF. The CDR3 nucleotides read TGTGCCAGCAGCTCACAGGGGGCACTTAACAATGAGCAGTTCTTC.

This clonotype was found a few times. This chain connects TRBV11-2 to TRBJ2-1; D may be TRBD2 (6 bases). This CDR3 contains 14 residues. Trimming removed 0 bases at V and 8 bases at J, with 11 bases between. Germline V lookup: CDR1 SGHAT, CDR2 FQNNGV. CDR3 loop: CASSLDRGRYEQFF. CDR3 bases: TGTGCCAGCAGCTTAGATCGGGGGAGATATGAGCAGTTCTTC.

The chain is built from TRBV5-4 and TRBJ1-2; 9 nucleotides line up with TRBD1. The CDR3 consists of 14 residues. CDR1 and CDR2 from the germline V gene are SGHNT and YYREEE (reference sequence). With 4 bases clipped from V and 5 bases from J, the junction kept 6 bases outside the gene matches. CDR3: CASSPWTGEYGYTF. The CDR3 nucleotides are TGTGCCAGCAGCCCCTGGACAGGGGAGTATGGCTACACCTTC. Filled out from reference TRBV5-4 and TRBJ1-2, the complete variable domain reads ETGVTQSPTHLIKTRGQQVTLRCSSQSGHNTVSWYQQALGQGPQFIFQYYREEENGRGNFPPRFSGLQFPNYSSELNVNALELDDSALYLCASSPWTGEYGYTFGSGTRLTVV.

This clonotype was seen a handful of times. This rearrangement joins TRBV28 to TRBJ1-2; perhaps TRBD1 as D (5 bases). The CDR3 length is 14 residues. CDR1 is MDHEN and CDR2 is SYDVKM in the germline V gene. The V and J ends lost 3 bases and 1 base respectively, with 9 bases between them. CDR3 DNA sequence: TGTGCCAGCAGTTTTTTCGGGGGTAACTATGGCTACACCTTC. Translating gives CASSFFGGNYGYTF.

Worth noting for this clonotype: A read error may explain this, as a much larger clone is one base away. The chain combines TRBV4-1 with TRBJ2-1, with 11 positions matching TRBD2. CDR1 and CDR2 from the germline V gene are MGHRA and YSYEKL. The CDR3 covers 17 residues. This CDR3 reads CAGSQDPSGGSYNEQFF. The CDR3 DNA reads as TGCGCCGGCAGCCAAGACCCTAGCGGGGGGTCCTACAATGAGCAGTTCTTC.

In nucleotides, the CDR3 is TGTGCCAGCAGCCCCCAGGGGGCACAAAACATTCAGTACTTC. Amino acid sequence: CASSPQGAQNIQYF. This rearrangement joins TRBV11-2 to TRBJ2-7, with 8 nucleotides matching TRBD1. TRBJ2-4 matches the DNA end more closely, so the J call is doubtful. CDR1 SGHAT and CDR2 FQNNGV come from the germline V gene. There are 14 residues in the CDR3.

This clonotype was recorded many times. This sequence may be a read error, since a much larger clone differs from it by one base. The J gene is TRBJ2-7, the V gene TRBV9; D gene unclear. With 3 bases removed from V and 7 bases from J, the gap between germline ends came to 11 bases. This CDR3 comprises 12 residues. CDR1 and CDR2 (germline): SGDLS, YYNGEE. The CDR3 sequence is CASSGSNSEQYF. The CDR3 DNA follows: TGTGCCAGCAGCGGATCTAATTCTGAGCAGTACTTC.

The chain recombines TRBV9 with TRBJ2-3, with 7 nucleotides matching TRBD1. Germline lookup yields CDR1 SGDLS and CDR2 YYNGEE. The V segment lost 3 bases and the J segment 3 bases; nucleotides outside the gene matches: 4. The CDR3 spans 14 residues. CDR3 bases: TGTGCCAGCAGCGCCGGACAGGTGACAGATACGCAGTATTTT. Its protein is CASSAGQVTDTQYF.

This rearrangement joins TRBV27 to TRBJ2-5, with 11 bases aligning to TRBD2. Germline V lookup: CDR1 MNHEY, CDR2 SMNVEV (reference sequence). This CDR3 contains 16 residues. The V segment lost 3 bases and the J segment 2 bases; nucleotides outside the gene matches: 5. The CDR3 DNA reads TGTGCCAGCAGTTTCAGACTAGCGGGACTTCAAGAGACCCAGTACTTC. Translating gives CASSFRLAGLQETQYF.

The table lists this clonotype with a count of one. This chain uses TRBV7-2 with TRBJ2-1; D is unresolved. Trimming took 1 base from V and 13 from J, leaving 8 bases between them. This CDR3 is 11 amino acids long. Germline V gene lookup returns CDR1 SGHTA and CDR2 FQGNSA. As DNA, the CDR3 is TGTGCCAGCAGCTTAGTTGGGCAACAGTTCTTC. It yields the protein CASSLVGQQFF.

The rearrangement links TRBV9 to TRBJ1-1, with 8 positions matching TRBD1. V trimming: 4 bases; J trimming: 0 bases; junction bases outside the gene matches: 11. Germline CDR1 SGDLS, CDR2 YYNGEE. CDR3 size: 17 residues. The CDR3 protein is CASSPRTGSPMNTEAFF. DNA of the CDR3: TGTGCCAGCAGCCCCCGGACAGGGAGCCCCATGAACACTGAAGCTTTCTTT.

CDR3 DNA sequence: TGCAGTGCTAGAGTTGCGACAGGGAACACTGAAGCTTTCTTT. As protein: CSARVATGNTEAFF. The V and J genes are TRBV20-1 and TRBJ1-1; D is perhaps TRBD1 (6 bases). Looked up from germline, CDR1 is DFQATT and CDR2 is SNEGSKA (reference sequence). With 1 base removed from V and 1 base from J, the gap between germline ends came to 10 bases. CDR3 size: 14 residues.

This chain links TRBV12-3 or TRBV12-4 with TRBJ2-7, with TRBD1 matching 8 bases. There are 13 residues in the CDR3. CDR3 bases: TGTGTCACCCGGGACAGGTCCTCCTACGAGCAGTACTTC. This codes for CVTRDRSSYEQYF.

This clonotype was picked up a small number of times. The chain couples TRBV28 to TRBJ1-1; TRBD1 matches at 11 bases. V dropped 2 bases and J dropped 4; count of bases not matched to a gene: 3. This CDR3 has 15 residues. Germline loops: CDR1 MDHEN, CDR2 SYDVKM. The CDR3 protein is CASSLLGTGGTEAFF. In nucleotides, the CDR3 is TGTGCCAGCAGTTTACTCGGGACAGGGGGCACTGAAGCTTTCTTT. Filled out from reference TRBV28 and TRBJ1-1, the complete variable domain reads DVKVTQSSRYLVKRTGEKVFLECVQDMDHENMFWYRQDPGLGLRLIYFSYDVKMKEKGDIPEGYSVSREKKERFSLILESASTNQTSMYLCASSLLGTGGTEAFFGQGTRLTVV.

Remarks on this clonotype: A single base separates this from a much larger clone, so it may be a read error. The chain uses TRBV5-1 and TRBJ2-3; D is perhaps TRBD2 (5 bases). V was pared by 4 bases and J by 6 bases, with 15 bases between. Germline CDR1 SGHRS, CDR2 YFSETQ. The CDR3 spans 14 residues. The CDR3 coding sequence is TGCGCCAGCAGCGTGGGAGACAACGGGGATACGCAGTATTTT. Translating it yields CASSVGDNGDTQYF.

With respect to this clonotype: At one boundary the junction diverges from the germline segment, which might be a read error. The CDR3 protein is CASNLGTGLYEQYF. DNA for the CDR3: TGTGCCAGCAACTTAGGGACAGGGCTCTACGAGCAGTACTTC. The chain uses TRBV7-2 and TRBJ2-7; 9 bases agree with TRBD1. CDR3 length: 14 residues. Germline CDR1 reads SGHTA; CDR2 reads FQGNSA.

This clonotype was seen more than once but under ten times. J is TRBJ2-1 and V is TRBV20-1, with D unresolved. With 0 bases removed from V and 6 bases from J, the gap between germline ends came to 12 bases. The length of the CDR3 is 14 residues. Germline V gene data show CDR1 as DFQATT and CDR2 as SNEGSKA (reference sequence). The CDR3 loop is CSARDLKESNEQFF. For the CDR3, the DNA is TGCAGTGCTAGAGATCTAAAGGAGAGCAATGAGCAGTTCTTC.

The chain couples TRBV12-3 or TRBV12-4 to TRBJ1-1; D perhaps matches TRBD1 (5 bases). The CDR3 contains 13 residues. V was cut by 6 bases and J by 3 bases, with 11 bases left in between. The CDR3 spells CASSRDSYTEAFF. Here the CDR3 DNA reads TGTGCCAGCAGCCGTGACAGTTACACTGAAGCTTTCTTT.

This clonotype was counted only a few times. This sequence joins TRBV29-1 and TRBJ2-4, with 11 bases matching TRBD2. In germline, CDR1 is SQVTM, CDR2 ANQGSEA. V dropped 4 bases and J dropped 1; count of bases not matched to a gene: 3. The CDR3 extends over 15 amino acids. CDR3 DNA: TGCAGCGTTGTTAGGACTAGCGGGGCCAAAAACATTCAGTACTTC. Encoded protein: CSVVRTSGAKNIQYF.